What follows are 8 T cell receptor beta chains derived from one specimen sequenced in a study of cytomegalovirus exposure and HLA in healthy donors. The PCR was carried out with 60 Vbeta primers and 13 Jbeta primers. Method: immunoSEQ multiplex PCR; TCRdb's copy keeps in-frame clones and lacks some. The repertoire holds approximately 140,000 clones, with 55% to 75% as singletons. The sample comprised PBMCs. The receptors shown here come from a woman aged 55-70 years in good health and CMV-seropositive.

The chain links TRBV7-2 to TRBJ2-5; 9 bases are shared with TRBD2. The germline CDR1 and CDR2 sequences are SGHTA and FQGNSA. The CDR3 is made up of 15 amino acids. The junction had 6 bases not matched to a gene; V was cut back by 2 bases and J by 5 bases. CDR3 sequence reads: CASSLPASGKETQYF. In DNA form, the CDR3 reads TGTGCCAGCAGCTTACCCGCTAGCGGGAAGGAGACCCAGTACTTC. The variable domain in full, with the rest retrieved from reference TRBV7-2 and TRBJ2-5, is GAGVSQSPSNKVTEKGKDVELRCDPISGHTALYWYRQSLGQGLEFLIYFQGNSAPDKSGLPSDRFSAERTGGSVSTLTIQRTQQEDSAVYLCASSLPASGKETQYFGPGTRLLVL.

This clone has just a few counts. CDR3 sequence reads: CASSPAVSSSGANVLTF. The CDR3 DNA reads as TGTGCCAGCAGCCCCGCGGTTTCCTCTTCTGGGGCCAACGTCCTGACTTTC. V is TRBV14 and J is TRBJ2-6; D is unresolved. This CDR3 comprises 17 residues. Germline V gives CDR1 SGHDN, CDR2 FVKESK. Trimming removed 4 bases from V and 1 base from J, with 14 bases in between.

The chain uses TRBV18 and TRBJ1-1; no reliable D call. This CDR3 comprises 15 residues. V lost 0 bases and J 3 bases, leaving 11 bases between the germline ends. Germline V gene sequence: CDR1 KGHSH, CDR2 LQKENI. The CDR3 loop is CASSPPGKRDTEAFF. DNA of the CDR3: TGTGCCAGCTCACCACCAGGCAAGCGCGACACTGAAGCTTTCTTT.

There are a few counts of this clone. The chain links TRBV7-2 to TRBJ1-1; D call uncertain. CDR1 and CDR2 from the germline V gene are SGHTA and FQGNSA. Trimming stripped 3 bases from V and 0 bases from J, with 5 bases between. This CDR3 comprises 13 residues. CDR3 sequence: CASSFGMNTEAFF. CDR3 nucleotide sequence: TGTGCCAGCAGCTTCGGGATGAACACTGAAGCTTTCTTT.

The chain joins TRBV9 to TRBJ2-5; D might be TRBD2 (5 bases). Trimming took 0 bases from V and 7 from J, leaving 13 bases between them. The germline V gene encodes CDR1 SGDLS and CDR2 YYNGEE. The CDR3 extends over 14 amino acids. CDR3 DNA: TGTGCCAGCAGCGTAGATCCTAGTGGAGGGACCCAGTACTTC. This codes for CASSVDPSGGTQYF. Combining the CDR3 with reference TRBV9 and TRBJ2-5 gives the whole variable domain DSGVTQTPKHLITATGQRVTLRCSPRSGDLSVYWYQQSLDQGLQFLIQYYNGEERAKGNILERFSAQQFPDLHSELNLSSLELGDSALYFCASSVDPSGGTQYFGPGTRLLVL.

CDR3 DNA: TGCGCCAGCAGCCTCCTACAGGGTTACTCCTACGAGCAGTACTTC. Protein product: CASSLLQGYSYEQYF. The gene calls are TRBV4-1 and TRBJ2-5; TRBD1 might be the D (6 bases). The DNA end favors TRBJ2-7, so the J call may be wrong. The germline V gene encodes CDR1 MGHRA and CDR2 YSYEKL. The CDR3 contains 15 residues.

In nucleotides, the CDR3 is TGTGCCAGCAGCTTCGCTCTGAACAGGGTCACAGATACGCAGTATTTT. Translating it yields CASSFALNRVTDTQYF. V gene TRBV7-9 combines with J gene TRBJ2-3; tentative D call: TRBD1 (6 bases). The CDR3 runs to 16 residues. Germline CDR1 SEHNR, CDR2 FQNEAQ (reference sequence). V dropped 3 bases and J dropped 2 bases, with 15 bases sitting between them.

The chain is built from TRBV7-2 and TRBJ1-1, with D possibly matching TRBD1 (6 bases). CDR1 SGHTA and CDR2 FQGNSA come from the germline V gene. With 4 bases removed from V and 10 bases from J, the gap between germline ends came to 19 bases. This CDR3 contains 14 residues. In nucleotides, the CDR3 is TGTGCCAGCAGCTCCTCTAGGTCCGCAGGGGTAGCTTTCTTT. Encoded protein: CASSSSRSAGVAFF.